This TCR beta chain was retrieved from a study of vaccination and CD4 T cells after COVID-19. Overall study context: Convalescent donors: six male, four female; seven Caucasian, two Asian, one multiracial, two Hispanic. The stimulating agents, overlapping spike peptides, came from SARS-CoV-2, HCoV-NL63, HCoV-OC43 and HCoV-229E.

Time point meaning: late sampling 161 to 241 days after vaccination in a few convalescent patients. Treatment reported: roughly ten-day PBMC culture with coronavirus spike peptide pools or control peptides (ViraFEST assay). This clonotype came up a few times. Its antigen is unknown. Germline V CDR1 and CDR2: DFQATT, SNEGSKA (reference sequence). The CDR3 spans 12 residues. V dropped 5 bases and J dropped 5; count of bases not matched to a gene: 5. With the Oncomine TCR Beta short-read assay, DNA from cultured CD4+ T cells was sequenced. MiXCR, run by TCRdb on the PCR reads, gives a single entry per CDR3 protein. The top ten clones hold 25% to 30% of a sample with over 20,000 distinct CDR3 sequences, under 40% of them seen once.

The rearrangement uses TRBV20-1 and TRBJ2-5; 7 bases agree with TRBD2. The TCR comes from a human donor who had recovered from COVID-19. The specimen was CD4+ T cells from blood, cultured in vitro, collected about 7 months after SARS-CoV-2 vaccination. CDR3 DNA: TGCAGTGCTCAAAGGGAGGGGGAGACCCAGTACTTC. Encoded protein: CSAQREGETQYF.